The TCR beta chain described here comes from a study of regulatory T cells in long-lasting Graves disease. This clonotype was recorded at least ten times. Its target is not known. Time point indicated: newly diagnosed GD, antithyroid drugs for less than 3 months. PBMC-extracted RNA yielded the TCR library. Combining iRepertoire HTBI primers with Arm-PCR of CDR3 regions, the authors built TCR beta libraries. Using its own MiXCR run on the multiplex PCR reads, TCRdb lists one record per CDR3 protein. The sample consists of roughly 380,000 distinct CDR3 sequences, less than 20% of them appearing once. Study conclusions and caveats: Persistent Graves' cases showed lower TCR diversity than newly diagnosed cases.

Sample: peripheral blood mononuclear cells (PBMCs), taken at new diagnosis, from a patient treated with antithyroid drugs. The TCR was taken from a female donor with Graves disease.

DNA for the CDR3: TGTGCCAGCAGTGAGGGACAGTACAATGAGCAGTTCTTC. Its translation is CASSEGQYNEQFF. V gene TRBV6-2 or TRBV6-3 combines with J gene TRBJ2-1, with 7 positions matching TRBD1. Germline V CDR1 and CDR2: MNHEY, SVGEGT. The trim removed 5 bases at V and 4 bases at J, leaving 2 bases unmatched. CDR3 size: 13 residues.